These T cell receptor beta chains were read from a single sample in a study of shared clonotypes between healthy human individuals. Data came from immunoSEQ multiplex PCR; TCRdb stores just in-frame clones and leaves some out. The repertoire holds about 590,000 clones, with nearly 97% as singletons. Sequencing used naive CD8+ T cells sorted from blood. Source of these receptors: a woman aged 30 to 39 in good health. The CDR3 runs from the conserved cysteine through the conserved F or W. The D gene is left open where the match is weak. Some rows mark clone size as missing; the rest say once, few, many or name a class of expanded clone.

TRBV19,NA,NA,TRBJ1-5,TGTGCCAGTATCCTCGACAGCAGGGCGAGCAATCAGCCCCAGCATTTT,CASILDSRASNQPQHF
TRBV6-1,NA,NA,TRBJ2-7,TGTGCCAGCAGTGAAGGGACCTTTACTTCCTACGAGCAGTACTTC,CASSEGTFTSYEQYF
TRBV7-9,NA,NA,TRBJ1-1,TGTGCCAGCAGCTTAGCGGAGGCAGGGTTGTTGAACACTGAAGCTTTCTTT,CASSLAEAGLLNTEAFF
TRBV28,NA,NA,TRBJ2-3,TGTGCCAGCAGTTCCATTATAGCAGATACGCAGTATTTT,CASSSIIADTQYF
TRBV9,TRBD1,NA,TRBJ1-1,TGTGCCAGCAGCCCAAGGACAGGGCCTGAAGCTTTCTTT,CASSPRTGPEAFF
TRBV11-2,NA,NA,TRBJ1-1,TGTGCCAGCAGCTTAGTAGGGACCCAGATTGAAGCTTTCTTT,CASSLVGTQIEAFF
TRBV27,NA,NA,TRBJ2-5,TGTGCCAGCAGTTTATCCGCAGGGTATCGAGAGACCCAGTACTTC,CASSLSAGYRETQYF
TRBV19,NA,NA,TRBJ1-1,TGTGCCAGTAGTATCCCTTGGGCAGGGCGGGTTGAAGCTTTCTTT,CASSIPWAGRVEAFF
TRBV6-5,TRBD1,once,TRBJ2-5,TGTGCCAGCAGTTACGGGACAGGGTTTGGAGAGACCCAGTACTTC,CASSYGTGFGETQYF
TRBV27,TRBD2,NA,TRBJ2-3,TGTGCCAGCAGAGATGGACTAGCGGGAGAATGGGATACGCAGTATTTT,CASRDGLAGEWDTQYF
TRBV13,TRBD1,NA,TRBJ1-2,TGTGCCAGCACCTACGGACAGGGCAACTATGGCTACACCTTC,CASTYGQGNYGYTF
TRBV9,TRBD2,NA,TRBJ2-3,TGTGCCAGCACTCCAGGAGCGGGACGCACAGATACGCAGTATTTT,CASTPGAGRTDTQYF
TRBV27,NA,NA,TRBJ2-7,TGTGCCAGCAGTTTATCGGGTAGCTACGAGCAGTACTTC,CASSLSGSYEQYF
TRBV27,NA,NA,TRBJ2-1,TGTGCCAGCACCCTTGGGGGTGAGCAGTTCTTC,CASTLGGEQFF
TRBV7-9,NA,NA,TRBJ1-2,TGTGCCAGCAGCAACGGTGGTCGGCTCAGGCCGACTTTC,CASSNGGRLRPTF
TRBV5-6,NA,NA,TRBJ2-1,TGTGCCAGCAGCTTGGCTCAGTGGAATGAGCAGTTCTTC,CASSLAQWNEQFF
TRBV19,TRBD1,NA,TRBJ2-1,TGTGCCAGTAGCGCCCGGGACAGGGGATACAATGAGCAGTTCTTC,CASSARDRGYNEQFF
TRBV19,NA,NA,TRBJ2-7,TGTGCCAGTAGTATTTCTGGACCTAAAGGGGAGCAGTACTTC,CASSISGPKGEQYF
TRBV10-3,NA,NA,TRBJ2-7,TGTGCCATCAGTGAGTGGGCAGACCTTGTCGAGCAGTACTTC,CAISEWADLVEQYF
TRBV27,NA,NA,TRBJ2-1,TGTGCCAGCTCCTACAATGAGCAGTTCTTC,CASSYNEQFF
TRBV11-3,TRBD1,NA,TRBJ2-2,TGTGCCAGCAGCTCCGACAGGGTATCCGGGGAGCTGTTTTTT,CASSSDRVSGELFF
TRBV14,TRBD1,NA,TRBJ2-1,TGTGCCAGCAGCCAACGGACAGGTTGGGTTGGGCAGTTCTTC,CASSQRTGWVGQFF
TRBV13,TRBD2,NA,TRBJ2-2,TGTGCCAGCAGCTTAGGGATCGGGAGGGACACCGGGGAGCTGTTTTTT,CASSLGIGRDTGELFF
TRBV7-8,TRBD2,NA,TRBJ2-7,TGTGCCAGCAGCTTAGGGACTAGCGTAAAGGAGTACTTC,CASSLGTSVKEYF
TRBV25-1,NA,NA,TRBJ2-7,TGTGCCAGCAGTGAAGGAAACGGGCTAGGGGAGCAGTACTTC,CASSEGNGLGEQYF
TRBV7-8,TRBD2,once,TRBJ2-7,TGTGCCAGCAGCCTAGCGGGTCTCAGCTCCTACGAGCAGTACTTC,CASSLAGLSSYEQYF
TRBV7-9,TRBD1,NA,TRBJ2-7,TGTGCCAGCAGTGGACAGGGAAGAATCGACGAGCAGTACTTC,CASSGQGRIDEQYF
TRBV4-2,NA,NA,TRBJ1-1,TGTGCCAGCAGCCAAGTCCTGGGGAACACTGAAGCTTTCTTT,CASSQVLGNTEAFF
TRBV18,NA,NA,TRBJ2-7,TGTGCCAGCTCACCAGAGAGGAGTAGCTACGAGCAGTACTTC,CASSPERSSYEQYF
TRBV5-1,NA,NA,TRBJ2-2,TGCGCCAGCAGCCCTTCTTGGATCTTTTTTGTCGCCGGGGAGCTGTTTTTT,CASSPSWIFFVAGELFF
TRBV11-2,NA,NA,TRBJ2-3,TGTGCCAGCAGCTTGGGTGGGACAAGGCCCGTGGATACGCAGTATTTT,CASSLGGTRPVDTQYF